This T cell receptor beta chain was captured by sequencing in a study of cytomegalovirus exposure and HLA in healthy donors. Overall study results and limits: Most TCR sequences were seen very rarely across donors, but some public TCRs occurred in many. One later analysis, an examination of the 100 to 150 validation repertoires, found that first-cohort TCR clusters tended to co-occur in them. The study recorded about 150 TCR beta chains that were cytomegalovirus-associated.

A remark on this clone: Its antigen remains unknown.

The method was immunoSEQ multiplex PCR; TCRdb's version includes in-frame clones alone and lacks a portion of them. The sample lists about 130,000 clones, roughly 91% occurring once. This CDR3 is built from 16 residues. The V gene lost 0 bases and the J gene lost 4 bases, with 12 bases spanning the gap. CDR1 MNHEY and CDR2 SVGAGI come from the germline V gene. Sequencing was performed on PBMCs. This receptor was taken from a man aged 30 to 39 in good health and CMV-seronegative. The chain couples TRBV6-5 to TRBJ2-2; possible D gene TRBD1, 5 bases. CDR3 sequence (DNA): TGTGCCAGCAGTTACTCGAGCAGGGTGGGCACCGGGGAGCTGTTTTTT. Protein product: CASSYSSRVGTGELFF.